One sample yielded the 28 T cell receptor beta chains listed below, sequenced in a study of identical twins. In TCRdb, the 5' RACE reads were re-called with MiXCR into one record per CDR3 protein. This sample has approximately 280,000 distinct CDR3 sequences; under 9.5% occur once, and the top ten carry over 2%. This sample was also put to use in a study of yellow fever vaccine responses in identical twins.

Sequenced sample: memory (CD45RO+) T cells sorted from blood. The receptors derive from a woman aged 18-29 years in good health.

V is TRBV7-8 and J is TRBJ1-2, with 7 bases matching TRBD1. The V gene end was trimmed by 0 bases and the J gene end by 8 bases; junction bases not matched to a gene: 9. The CDR3 contains 15 residues. Germline V gene data show CDR1 as SGHVS and CDR2 as FQNEAQ. The CDR3 nucleotides read TGTGCCAGCAGCTTAGCGGGAGACAGGGCAGGAGGCTACACCTTC. This sequence encodes CASSLAGDRAGGYTF.

The chain carries TRBV5-1 and TRBJ2-5, with TRBD1 matching over 9 bases. Germline values: CDR1 SGHRS, CDR2 YFSETQ. With 3 bases clipped from V and 4 bases from J, the junction kept 10 bases outside the gene matches. This CDR3 contains 16 residues. The CDR3 DNA follows: TGCGCCAGCAGCTCTGCCGGGACAGGGAAAACAGAGACCCAGTACTTC. Translating gives CASSSAGTGKTETQYF. The full variable domain, with the rest looked up from reference TRBV5-1 and TRBJ2-5, is KAGVTQTPRYLIKTRGQQVTLSCSPISGHRSVSWYQQTPGQGLQFLFEYFSETQRNKGNFPGRFSGRQFSNSRSEMNVSTLELGDSALYLCASSSAGTGKTETQYFGPGTRLLVL.

This clonotype occurred a few times. The V gene is TRBV12-3 or TRBV12-4, the J gene TRBJ2-7; TRBD2 is a possible D gene (5 bases). This CDR3 is 14 amino acids long. The V end lost 1 base, the J end lost 6 bases, and 13 bases lay between the germline ends. The CDR3 bases are TGTGCCAGCAGTTTAGGGGGAGTCGGGTCCGAGCAGTACTTC. This translates into CASSLGGVGSEQYF.

Concerning this clonotype: Given a much more abundant clone one base away, this may be a read error. The chain combines TRBV7-8 with TRBJ2-1; 7 positions agree with TRBD2. The CDR3 runs to 15 residues. The germline V gene has CDR1 SGHVS and CDR2 FQNEAQ. CDR3 nucleotide sequence: TGTGCCAGCAGCTTATCGGGGGGAGGGTACAATGAGCAGCTCTTC. Its translation: CASSLSGGGYNEQLF. The whole variable domain, remainder taken from reference TRBV7-8 and TRBJ2-1, is GAGVSQSPRYKVAKRGQDVALRCDPISGHVSLFWYQQALGQGPEFLTYFQNEAQLDKSGLPSDRFFAERPEGSVSTLKIQRTQQEDSAVYLCASSLSGGGYNEQLFGPGTRLTVL.

The sample holds many counts of this clonotype. This sequence joins TRBV19 and TRBJ2-5; the match to TRBD1 covers 10 bases. Per germline, CDR1 LNHDA and CDR2 SQIVND (reference sequence). The CDR3 loop spans 14 amino acids. Losses at the gene ends were 5 bases for V and 4 bases for J; bases not matched to a gene: 4. CDR3 nucleotide sequence: TGTGCCAGTAGTCGACAGGGGGCTGGAGAGACCCAGTACTTC. It codes for CASSRQGAGETQYF.

This clonotype has just a few counts. The gene calls are TRBV11-2 and TRBJ2-1; D remains unclear. V lost 0 bases, J lost 0 bases, and 18 bases lay in between. Germline V CDR1 and CDR2: SGHAT, FQNNGV. The CDR3 extends over 19 amino acids. The CDR3 here is CASSLDLYLTARSYNEQFF. The CDR3 DNA follows: TGTGCCAGCAGCTTAGATCTCTACCTAACGGCCCGCTCCTACAATGAGCAGTTCTTC.

This clonotype was picked up many times. V usage is TRBV10-3 and J usage is TRBJ2-7; D may be TRBD2 (5 bases). The V gene lost 3 bases and the J gene lost 5 bases, with 8 bases spanning the gap. The CDR3 has 12 residues. Germline V gene lookup returns CDR1 ENHRY and CDR2 SYGVKD. The CDR3 sequence: CAISDKRHEQYF. In nucleotides, the CDR3 is TGTGCCATCAGTGATAAGCGGCACGAGCAGTACTTC.

This clonotype was picked up many times. V is TRBV5-1 and J is TRBJ2-1, with 7 bases that match TRBD1. The CDR3 loop spans 14 amino acids. Per germline, CDR1 SGHRS and CDR2 YFSETQ. V was clipped by 4 bases and J by 5 bases; unmatched bases: 6. The CDR3 DNA sequence: TGCGCCAGCAGCCCGAGACAGGGCCACAATGAGCAGTTCTTC. It codes for CASSPRQGHNEQFF.

This clonotype was seen more than once but under ten times. A much larger clone differs from this one at a single base, so this may be a read error. This sequence joins TRBV5-1 and TRBJ2-1; D tentatively reads TRBD1 or TRBD2 (5 bases each). The germline V gene has CDR1 SGHRS and CDR2 YFSETQ. This CDR3 spans 14 amino acids. CDR3 coding DNA: TGCACCAGCAGCTTGGGGGTCAGGGCGGATGAGCAGTTCTTC. Its translation is CTSSLGVRADEQFF.

This clonotype was counted many times. This rearrangement joins TRBV12-3 or TRBV12-4 to TRBJ2-4; D unresolved. V lost 6 bases and J lost 0, with 12 bases in between. This CDR3 is built from 15 residues. The CDR3 DNA follows: TGTGCCAGCAGCCATCTGGCATCAGCCAAAAACATTCAGTACTTC. Amino acids: CASSHLASAKNIQYF.

This clonotype was seen a few times. This rearrangement joins TRBV12-3 or TRBV12-4 to TRBJ2-1, with 7 bases fitting TRBD2. The CDR3 has 16 residues. V shed 3 bases and J 6 bases; nucleotides not matched to a gene: 11. The CDR3 reads CASSLGLAVMLNEQFF. The CDR3 nucleotides are TGTGCCAGCAGTTTGGGTCTAGCGGTGATGCTCAATGAGCAGTTCTTC.

This rearrangement joins TRBV3-1 to TRBJ1-2; no firm D call. The CDR3 totals 16 residues. Germline V CDR1 and CDR2: LGHDT, YNNKEL (reference sequence). The ends were cut back, 1 base at V and 6 bases at J, with 18 bases in the middle. CDR3 in DNA: TGTGCCAGCAGCCAAGTGGCCAGCCAATCTGGGGATGGCTACACCTTC. It yields the protein CASSQVASQSGDGYTF.

This clonotype was observed many times. V is TRBV29-1 and J is TRBJ1-2; D is possibly TRBD1 (6 bases). The V end was cut by 7 bases, the J end by 2 bases, with 17 bases between. CDR3 length: 14 amino acids. Looked up from germline, CDR1 is SQVTM and CDR2 is ANQGSEA. The DNA for the CDR3 is TGCAGCGCGCGTTTGGTACAGGGAAACTATGGCTACACCTTC. Protein product: CSARLVQGNYGYTF.

The chain couples TRBV25-1 to TRBJ2-1; 9 positions agree with TRBD2. The ends lost 6 bases at V and 4 bases at J; junction bases unmatched: 16. CDR1 and CDR2 (germline): MGHDK, SYGVNS. The CDR3 totals 18 residues. DNA for the CDR3: TGTGCCAGCAGACGTGGGCTAGCGGGACTAAAATTTTACAATGAGCAGTTCTTC. Encoded protein: CASRRGLAGLKFYNEQFF.

This clonotype was found a few times. The chain couples TRBV6-1 to TRBJ2-3, with 7 bases aligning to TRBD1. V trimming: 10 bases; J trimming: 2 bases; junction bases outside the gene matches: 6. The CDR3 covers 13 residues. Germline-derived CDR1 and CDR2 are MNHNS and SASEGT. CDR3 region: CATTGQFTDTQYF. The CDR3 DNA follows: TGTGCCACCACGGGACAGTTCACAGATACGCAGTATTTT.

This clonotype was seen a handful of times. The rearrangement joins TRBV3-1 to TRBJ1-2; D remains unclear. CDR1 is LGHDT and CDR2 is YNNKEL in the germline V gene (reference sequence). The CDR3 runs to 14 residues. V was pared by 4 bases and J by 0 bases, with 9 bases between. This chain's CDR3 is CASSPGVTNYGYTF. The CDR3 coding sequence is TGTGCCAGCAGCCCGGGAGTAACTAACTATGGCTACACCTTC.

This clonotype was counted only a few times. The chain is built from TRBV28 and TRBJ2-2, with 9 bases aligning to TRBD2. The CDR3 covers 16 residues. The V and J ends lost 5 bases and 5 bases, in that order; junction bases with no gene match: 9. CDR1 is MDHEN, CDR2 SYDVKM, per germline. CDR3 amino acids: CASSTYSGRGTGELFF. In nucleotides, the CDR3 is TGTGCCAGCAGTACATATAGCGGGAGAGGGACCGGGGAGCTGTTTTTT.

This clonotype was seen more than once but under ten times. The chain links TRBV2 to TRBJ2-1, with TRBD2 identical over 12 bases. This CDR3 region has 15 residues. CDR1 SNHLY and CDR2 FYNNEI come from the germline V gene. The J segment lost 6 bases and the V segment lost 5 bases, leaving 5 bases of the junction unmatched. In nucleotides, the CDR3 is TGTGCCAGCAGTAAAACGACTAGCGGGAGCAATGAGCAGTTCTTC. This sequence encodes CASSKTTSGSNEQFF.

V is TRBV7-3 and J is TRBJ2-6, with TRBD2 as a possible D gene (5 bases). V lost 6 bases and J lost 2, with 11 bases in between. The CDR3 consists of 15 residues. Germline lookup yields CDR1 SGHTA and CDR2 FQGTGA. The CDR3 bases are TGTGCCAGCAGACAAAGCGGCGCTGGGGCCAACGTCCTGACTTTC. Translating gives CASRQSGAGANVLTF.

This clonotype was detected ten times or more. V gene TRBV10-3 combines with J gene TRBJ1-1, with 9 bases matching TRBD1. With 6 bases clipped from V and 4 bases from J, the junction kept 9 bases outside the gene matches. CDR1 is ENHRY and CDR2 is SYGVKD in the germline V gene. The CDR3 sequence is 15 residues long. The CDR3 is CAISDTGQGSTEAFF. The CDR3 DNA reads as TGTGCCATCAGCGATACGGGACAGGGCTCCACTGAAGCTTTCTTT.

There are a few counts of this clonotype. The chain has TRBV7-2 and TRBJ2-3, with D hard to call. Trimming cost V 0 bases and J 2 bases, with 9 bases left between them. Germline CDR1 and CDR2: SGHTA and FQGNSA. The CDR3 is 15 amino acids. The CDR3, as DNA: TGTGCCAGCAGCTTAGCGCTGGGCTACACAGATACGCAGTATTTT. It yields the protein CASSLALGYTDTQYF.

In this sample, this clonotype turned up many times. The chain combines TRBV9 with TRBJ2-1; D may correspond to TRBD1 or TRBD2 (6 bases each). The length of the CDR3 is 17 residues. Trimming shortened V by 2 bases and J by 0 bases, and 15 bases separated the two germline ends. The germline V gene has CDR1 SGDLS and CDR2 YYNGEE. In DNA form, the CDR3 reads TGTGCCAGCAGCGTCCGGGGGCTAGACAGCTCCTACAATGAGCAGTTCTTC. Protein: CASSVRGLDSSYNEQFF.

This clonotype was counted many times. The chain recombines TRBV7-9 with TRBJ2-6; D is possibly TRBD1 or TRBD2 (6 bases each). This CDR3 contains 15 residues. Trimming left V 3 bases short and J 4 bases short, with 10 bases between. The germline CDR1 and CDR2 sequences are SEHNR and FQNEAQ (reference sequence). The CDR3 spells CASSLGGVGANVLTF. The CDR3 nucleotides read TGTGCCAGCAGCTTGGGGGGCGTCGGGGCCAACGTCCTGACTTTC. The full variable domain, completed using reference TRBV7-9 and TRBJ2-6, is DTGVSQNPRHKITKRGQNVTFRCDPISEHNRLYWYRQTLGQGPEFLTYFQNEAQLEKSRLLSDRFSAERPKGSFSTLEIQRTEQGDSAMYLCASSLGGVGANVLTFGAGSRLTVL.

This chain links TRBV6-1 with TRBJ2-1, with 12 bases lining up with TRBD2. This CDR3 is built from 18 residues. V trimming: 6 bases; J trimming: 4 bases; junction bases outside the gene matches: 13. CDR1 and CDR2 from the germline V gene are MNHNS and SASEGT. CDR3 in amino acids: CASRGALDTSGRYNEQFF. The CDR3 region has the DNA TGTGCCAGCAGGGGTGCCCTGGACACTAGCGGGAGGTACAATGAGCAGTTCTTC.

This clonotype came up many times. This chain links TRBV5-1 with TRBJ2-7; possible D gene TRBD1, 6 bases. The germline V gene encodes CDR1 SGHRS and CDR2 YFSETQ. Trimming stripped 2 bases from V and 2 bases from J, with 14 bases between. The CDR3 consists of 15 residues. This CDR3 reads CASSLGQLPTYEQYV. CDR3 sequence (DNA): TGCGCCAGCAGCTTAGGACAGCTCCCAACCTACGAGCAGTACGTC.

This clonotype was counted only a few times. The chain joins TRBV5-6 to TRBJ1-1; D may be TRBD1 (5 bases). CDR1 SGHDT and CDR2 YYEEEE come from the germline V gene. Trimming removed 6 bases at V and 0 bases at J, with 18 bases between. The CDR3 length is 16 residues. The DNA for the CDR3 is TGTGCCAGCATCCCCCAAAGAGGGACTATGAACACTGAAGCTTTCTTT. Translation gives CASIPQRGTMNTEAFF.

This clonotype has at least ten counts. The chain recombines TRBV12-3 or TRBV12-4 with TRBJ1-5, with D possibly TRBD1 on 6 matching bases. This CDR3 has 15 residues. Trimming stripped 4 bases from V and 3 bases from J, with 13 bases between. CDR3 nucleotide sequence: TGTGCCAGCAGTTACGACAGGCGCTCCAATCAGCCCCAGCATTTT. Protein: CASSYDRRSNQPQHF.

The rearrangement joins TRBV11-3 to TRBJ2-5; D perhaps matches TRBD1 (6 bases). Trimming left V 0 bases short and J 5 bases short, with 10 bases between. The CDR3 contains 14 residues. Germline CDR1 reads SGHNT; CDR2 reads YENEEA. The CDR3: CASSLDRGVETQYF. In DNA, the CDR3 is TGTGCCAGCAGCTTAGACAGGGGAGTGGAGACCCAGTACTTC.